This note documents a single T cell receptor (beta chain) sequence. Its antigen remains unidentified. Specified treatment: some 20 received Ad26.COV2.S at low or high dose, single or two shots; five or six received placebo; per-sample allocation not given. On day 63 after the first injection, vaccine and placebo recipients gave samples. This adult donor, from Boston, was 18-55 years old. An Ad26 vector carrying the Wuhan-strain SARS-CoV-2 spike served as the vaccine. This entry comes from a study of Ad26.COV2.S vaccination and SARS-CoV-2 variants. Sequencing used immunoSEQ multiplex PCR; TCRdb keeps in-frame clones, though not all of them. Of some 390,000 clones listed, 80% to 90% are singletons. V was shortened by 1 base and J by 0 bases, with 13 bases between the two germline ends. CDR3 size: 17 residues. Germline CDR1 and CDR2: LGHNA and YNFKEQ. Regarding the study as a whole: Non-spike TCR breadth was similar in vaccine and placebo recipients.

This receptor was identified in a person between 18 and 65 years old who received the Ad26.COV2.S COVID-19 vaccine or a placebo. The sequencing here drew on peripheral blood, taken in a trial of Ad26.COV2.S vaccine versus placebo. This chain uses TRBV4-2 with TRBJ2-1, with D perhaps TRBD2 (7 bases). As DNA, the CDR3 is TGTGCCAGCAGCCAAGTTGGGGGGGCAAGCTCCTACAATGAGCAGTTCTTC. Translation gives CASSQVGGASSYNEQFF.